The rows below give T cell receptor beta chains drawn from one sample of a study of cytomegalovirus exposure and HLA in healthy donors. Repertoires were generated with immunoSEQ multiplex PCR, while TCRdb's copy carries only in-frame clones and drops some. The table records about 140,000 clones, roughly four fifths of them present only once. Sample: PBMCs. The source is a woman aged 45-59 years in good health and CMV-seronegative. Both conserved end residues are part of each CDR3. The order of the fields is clone size, D gene, V gene, J gene, CDR3 protein, CDR3 DNA. D genes are given only for firm matches. Only some rows state a clone size, as once, few, many or a class for expanded clones.

>once|TRBD1|TRBV29-1|TRBJ1-4
CSVGETGITEKLFF
TGCAGCGTTGGGGAGACAGGGATAACTGAAAAACTGTTTTTT
>.|TRBD1|TRBV6-5|TRBJ2-3
CASKRDRAFDTQYF
TGTGCCAGCAAGAGGGACAGGGCATTCGATACGCAGTATTTT
>.|.|TRBV7-2|TRBJ1-1
CASSFQNTEAFF
TGTGCCAGCAGCTTCCAGAACACTGAAGCTTTCTTT
>once|TRBD1|TRBV28|TRBJ2-7
CASSPRGTGGDYEQYF
TGTGCCAGCAGTCCCCGGGGGACAGGGGGGGACTACGAGCAGTACTTC
>.|.|TRBV11-2|TRBJ1-3
CASSLDRDSGNTIYF
TGTGCCAGCAGCTTAGACCGGGACTCTGGAAACACCATATATTTT
>.|.|TRBV7-2|TRBJ1-1
CASSSQTVMNTEAFF
TGTGCCAGCAGCTCTCAGACAGTCATGAACACTGAAGCTTTCTTT
>.|.|TRBV29-1|TRBJ1-2
CSVEPQGNGYTF
TGCAGCGTTGAGCCTCAGGGGAATGGCTACACCTTC
>.|.|TRBV10-3|TRBJ2-5
CAISFTWTEGETQYF
TGTGCCATCAGCTTCACATGGACAGAGGGAGAGACCCAGTACTTC
>.|.|TRBV2|TRBJ2-5
CASEQRRGETQYF
TGTGCCAGCGAACAGCGTCGGGGGGAGACCCAGTACTTC
>.|.|TRBV2|TRBJ2-7
CASSELAGSVYEQYF
TGTGCCAGCAGTGAACTGGCGGGGAGCGTATACGAGCAGTACTTC
>.|.|TRBV5-1|TRBJ1-1
CASSLEFTVPNTEAFF
TGCGCCAGCAGCTTGGAATTCACGGTGCCGAACACTGAAGCTTTCTTT
>.|.|TRBV4-2|TRBJ1-6
CASSQERDSPLHF
TGTGCCAGCAGCCAAGAGCGGGATTCACCCCTCCACTTT
>.|.|TRBV19|TRBJ1-3
CASSIQNSGNTIYF
TGTGCCAGTAGTATTCAGAACTCTGGAAACACCATATATTTT
>.|.|TRBV5-1|TRBJ2-3
CASSQGTLRFTDTQYF
TGCGCCAGCAGCCAGGGTACGCTTCGGTTCACAGATACGCAGTATTTT
>few|TRBD1|TRBV5-8|TRBJ2-3
CASSPGTGALGGTDTQYF
TGTGCCAGCAGCCCCGGGACAGGGGCTTTGGGAGGCACAGATACGCAGTATTTT
>.|TRBD2|TRBV7-8|TRBJ2-7
CASSLGRGGIYEQYF
TGTGCCAGCAGCTTAGGGCGGGGGGGAATCTACGAGCAGTACTTC
>few|.|TRBV21-1|TRBJ1-1
CASSNSGQGVGPEAFF
TGTGCCAGCAGCAACTCGGGACAGGGAGTTGGTCCTGAAGCTTTCTTT
>few|TRBD1|TRBV7-8|TRBJ2-6
CASSWDREEANVLTF
TGTGCCAGCAGCTGGGACAGGGAAGAGGCCAACGTCCTGACTTTC
>.|TRBD2|TRBV7-8|TRBJ2-1
CASSLRGAGPGFF
TGTGCCAGCAGCTTAAGGGGAGCGGGGCCAGGGTTCTTC
>once|.|TRBV10-3|TRBJ1-3
CAISEPFGPSGNTIYF
TGTGCCATCAGTGAGCCTTTTGGGCCCTCTGGAAACACCATATATTTT
>.|.|TRBV7-2|TRBJ1-5
CASSRGSWAQPQHF
TGTGCCAGCAGCCGAGGGTCTTGGGCTCAGCCCCAGCATTTT
>.|.|TRBV11-2|TRBJ2-7
CASGLGGGLIYEQYF
TGTGCCAGCGGATTAGGGGGGGGCCTGATCTACGAGCAGTACTTC
>.|.|TRBV19|TRBJ1-1
CASSIRPQGNTEAFF
TGTGCCAGTAGTATCCGGCCTCAGGGGAACACTGAAGCTTTCTTT
>.|.|TRBV14|TRBJ2-7
CASSQEGSPYEQYF
TGTGCCAGCAGCCAAGAGGGTAGCCCCTACGAGCAGTACTTC
>.|TRBD1|TRBV15|TRBJ1-2
CATRGTEGVYGYTF
TGTGCCACCAGGGGGACAGAAGGGGTCTATGGCTACACCTTC
>.|.|TRBV19|TRBJ2-2
CASSSPGANTGELFF
TGTGCCAGTAGTAGCCCGGGAGCTAACACCGGGGAGCTGTTTTTT
>.|.|TRBV10-2|TRBJ2-7
CATHPPPQVNTYEQYF
TGCGCCACCCACCCCCCCCCACAGGTAAACACCTACGAGCAGTACTTC
>few|.|TRBV6-1|TRBJ2-7
CASSEAYRSAYEQYF
TGTGCCAGCAGTGAAGCGTACAGGAGTGCCTACGAGCAGTACTTC
>few|TRBD2|TRBV7-9|TRBJ2-5
CASNPGTSGGVRETQYF
TGTGCCAGCAACCCGGGGACTAGCGGGGGTGTGCGAGAGACCCAGTACTTC
>.|TRBD1|TRBV6-4|TRBJ1-1
CASNRDRASKMAFF
TGTGCCAGCAATCGGGACAGGGCCTCAAAAATGGCTTTCTTT
>.|.|TRBV5-1|TRBJ2-5
CASSPDAGGGAYQETQYF
TGCGCCAGCAGCCCTGACGCTGGCGGGGGCGCTTACCAAGAGACCCAGTACTTC
>.|TRBD2|TRBV6-1|TRBJ2-5
CASSGLAAETQYF
TGTGCCAGCAGTGGACTAGCGGCGGAGACCCAGTACTTC
>few|.|TRBV29-1|TRBJ2-7
CSVTLQGYEQYF
TGCAGCGTCACTCTACAGGGCTACGAGCAGTACTTC
>.|.|TRBV23-1|TRBJ2-3
CASSQSRKGQADTQYF
TGCGCCAGCAGTCAATCTCGTAAGGGGCAGGCAGATACGCAGTATTTT
>.|TRBD2|TRBV5-4|TRBJ2-1
CASSSMTSSGGGEQFF
TGTGCCAGCAGCTCTATGACTTCTAGCGGGGGTGGTGAGCAGTTCTTC
>.|.|TRBV7-8|TRBJ1-2
CASSPRDRGGRGYGYTF
TGTGCCAGCAGCCCCCGTGACCGGGGGGGGCGAGGATATGGCTACACCTTC
>.|.|TRBV5-1|TRBJ1-1
CASSLLGLSVTEAFF
TGCGCCAGCAGCTTGCTAGGACTCTCTGTCACTGAAGCTTTCTTT
>.|.|TRBV19|TRBJ2-3
CASSILARDTQYF
TGTGCCAGTAGTATACTAGCGCGAGATACGCAGTATTTT
>.|TRBD1|TRBV4-1|TRBJ1-6
CASSLNRGLGNSPLHF
TGCGCCAGCAGCCTAAACAGGGGATTAGGGAATTCACCCCTCCACTTT
>.|.|TRBV7-2|TRBJ2-5
CASSFRYETQYF
TGTGCCAGCAGCTTCCGCTACGAGACCCAGTACTTC
>.|TRBD2|TRBV27|TRBJ2-7
CASSGTSGGWSYYEQYF
TGTGCCAGCAGTGGAACTAGCGGGGGGTGGTCCTACTACGAGCAGTACTTC
>.|TRBD2|TRBV10-3|TRBJ2-2
CAISESPSGGAGELFF
TGTGCCATCAGTGAGTCCCCTAGCGGGGGGGCCGGGGAGCTGTTTTTT
>.|.|TRBV15|TRBJ2-3
CATSRGSGRGPTDTQYF
TGTGCCACCAGCAGAGGGTCGGGGCGGGGCCCCACAGATACGCAGTATTTT
>.|.|TRBV7-2|TRBJ2-5
CASSLSDGQETQYF
TGTGCCAGCAGCTTAAGCGACGGACAGGAGACCCAGTACTTC
>few|TRBD2|TRBV19|TRBJ2-4
CASSNGLAGGSRNIQYF
TGTGCCAGTAGTAATGGACTAGCGGGGGGAAGTCGGAACATTCAGTACTTC
>.|.|TRBV29-1|TRBJ2-2
CSANRVSGELFF
TGCAGCGCTAACAGGGTATCCGGGGAGCTGTTTTTT
>.|.|TRBV2|TRBJ1-2
CASRGGGNYGYTF
TGTGCCAGCAGGGGAGGGGGAAACTATGGCTACACCTTC
>.|.|TRBV4-1|TRBJ2-7
CASSQARLTQPYEQYF
TGCGCCAGCAGCCAAGCCAGGTTAACTCAACCCTACGAGCAGTACTTC
>.|TRBD1|TRBV5-4|TRBJ2-7
CASSSGQGIGEQYF
TGTGCCAGCAGCTCGGGACAGGGGATCGGCGAGCAGTACTTC
>.|.|TRBV6-1|TRBJ1-3
CASQVGDTIYF
TGTGCCAGCCAGGTCGGGGACACCATATATTTT
>.|.|TRBV2|TRBJ1-5
CASTVDSGFNQPQHF
TGTGCCAGTACCGTCGACAGTGGCTTCAATCAGCCCCAGCATTTT
>.|TRBD1|TRBV7-2|TRBJ2-5
CASNLQGNQETQYF
TGTGCCAGCAACCTACAGGGGAATCAAGAGACCCAGTACTTC
>.|.|TRBV4-1|TRBJ2-7
CASSQTPPTGVEDEQYF
TGCGCCAGCAGCCAAACTCCGCCAACAGGCGTCGAGGACGAGCAGTACTTC
>.|.|TRBV5-1|TRBJ1-4
CATSVNPTTNEKLFF
TGCGCCACCTCGGTTAACCCAACAACTAATGAAAAACTGTTTTTT
>.|.|TRBV5-1|TRBJ2-3
CASNAVGAADTQYF
TGCGCCAGCAATGCCGTGGGGGCCGCAGATACGCAGTATTTT